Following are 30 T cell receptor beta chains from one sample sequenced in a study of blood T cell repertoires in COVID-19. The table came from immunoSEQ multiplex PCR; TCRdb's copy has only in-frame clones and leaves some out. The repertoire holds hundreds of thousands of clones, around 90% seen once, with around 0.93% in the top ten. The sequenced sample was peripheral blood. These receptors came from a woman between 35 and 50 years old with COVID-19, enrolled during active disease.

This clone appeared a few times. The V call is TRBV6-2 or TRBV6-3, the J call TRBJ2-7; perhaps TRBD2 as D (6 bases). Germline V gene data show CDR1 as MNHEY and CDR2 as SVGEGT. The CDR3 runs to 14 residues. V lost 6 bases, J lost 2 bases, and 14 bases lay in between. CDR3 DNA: TGTGCCAGCAGCGGAGGGTCTTATGCCTACGAGCAGTACTTC. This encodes CASSGGSYAYEQYF.

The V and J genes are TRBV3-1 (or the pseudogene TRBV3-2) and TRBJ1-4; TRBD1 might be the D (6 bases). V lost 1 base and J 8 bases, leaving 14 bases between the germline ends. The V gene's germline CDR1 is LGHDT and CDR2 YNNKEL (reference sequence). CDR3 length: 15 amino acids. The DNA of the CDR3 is TGTGCCAGCAGCCAAGTAGGAGGGGGGGAAGAAAAACTGTTTTTT. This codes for CASSQVGGGEEKLFF.

Here the CDR3 DNA reads TGTGCCAGCAGCCCGACAGATTTTTATAACTATGGCTACACCTTC. This encodes CASSPTDFYNYGYTF. The chain links TRBV27 to TRBJ1-2; tentatively, D is TRBD1 (5 bases). V was cut by 6 bases and J by 1 base, with 15 bases left in between. CDR3 length: 15 residues. CDR1 is MNHEY, CDR2 SMNVEV, per germline (reference sequence).

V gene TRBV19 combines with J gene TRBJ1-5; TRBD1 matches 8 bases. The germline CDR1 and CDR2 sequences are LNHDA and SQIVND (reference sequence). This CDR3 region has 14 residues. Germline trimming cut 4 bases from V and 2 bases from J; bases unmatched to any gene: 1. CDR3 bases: TGTGCCAGTAGTACGACAGGGGGCAATCAGCCCCAGCATTTT. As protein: CASSTTGGNQPQHF.

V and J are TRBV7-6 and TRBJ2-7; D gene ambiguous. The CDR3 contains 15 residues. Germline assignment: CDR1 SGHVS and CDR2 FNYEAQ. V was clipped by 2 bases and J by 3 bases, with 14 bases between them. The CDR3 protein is CASSLSPGTIYEQYF. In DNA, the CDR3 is TGTGCCAGCAGCTTATCCCCAGGCACCATCTACGAGCAGTACTTC.

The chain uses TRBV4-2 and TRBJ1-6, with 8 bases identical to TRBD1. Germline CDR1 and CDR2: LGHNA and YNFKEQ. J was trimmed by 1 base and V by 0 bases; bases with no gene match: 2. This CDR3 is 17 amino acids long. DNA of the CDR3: TGTGCCAGCAGCCAAGAGGGACAGGTATCCTATAATTCACCCCTCCACTTT. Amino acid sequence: CASSQEGQVSYNSPLHF.

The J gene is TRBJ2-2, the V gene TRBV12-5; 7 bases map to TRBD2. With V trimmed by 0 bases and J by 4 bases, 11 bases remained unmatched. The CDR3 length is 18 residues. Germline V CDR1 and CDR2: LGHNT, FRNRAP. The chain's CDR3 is CASGLVFGGSGSTGELFF. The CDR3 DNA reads TGTGCTAGTGGTTTGGTATTCGGCGGGAGTGGGAGCACCGGGGAGCTGTTTTTT.

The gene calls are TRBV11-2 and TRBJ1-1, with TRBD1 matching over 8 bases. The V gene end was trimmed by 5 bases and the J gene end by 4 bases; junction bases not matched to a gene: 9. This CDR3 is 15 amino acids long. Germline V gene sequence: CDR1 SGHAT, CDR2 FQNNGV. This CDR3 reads CASSPRRDRSTEAFF. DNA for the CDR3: TGTGCCAGCAGCCCTCGGAGGGACAGGAGCACTGAAGCTTTCTTT.

CDR3 residues: CSVGNRGGTEAFF. The CDR3 nucleotides are TGCAGCGTAGGAAACAGGGGGGGGACTGAAGCTTTCTTT. This chain joins TRBV29-1 and TRBJ1-1; 8 bases are shared with TRBD1. J lost 5 bases, V lost 6 bases, and 8 bases had no gene match. The length of the CDR3 is 13 residues. Per germline, CDR1 SQVTM and CDR2 ANQGSEA.

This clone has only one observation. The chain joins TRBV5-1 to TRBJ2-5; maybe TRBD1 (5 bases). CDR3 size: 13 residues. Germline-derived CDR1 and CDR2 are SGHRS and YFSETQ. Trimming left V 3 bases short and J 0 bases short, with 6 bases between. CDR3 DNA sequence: TGCGCCAGCAGCTCGGACAACCAAGAGACCCAGTACTTC. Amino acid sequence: CASSSDNQETQYF.

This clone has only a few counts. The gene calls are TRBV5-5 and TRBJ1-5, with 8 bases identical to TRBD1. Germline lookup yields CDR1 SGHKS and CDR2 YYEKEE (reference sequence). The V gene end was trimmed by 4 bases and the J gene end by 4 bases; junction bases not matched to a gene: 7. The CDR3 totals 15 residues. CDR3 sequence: CASSRTGSGNQPQHF. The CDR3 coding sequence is TGTGCCAGCAGCCGGACAGGGTCTGGGAATCAGCCCCAGCATTTT.

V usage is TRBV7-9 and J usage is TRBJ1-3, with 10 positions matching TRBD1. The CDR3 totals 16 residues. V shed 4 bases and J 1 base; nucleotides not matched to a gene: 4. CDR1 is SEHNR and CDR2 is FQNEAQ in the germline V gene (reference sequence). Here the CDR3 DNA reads TGTGCCAGCAGCTCCTGGACAGGGGGATCTGGAAACACCATATATTTT. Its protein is CASSSWTGGSGNTIYF.

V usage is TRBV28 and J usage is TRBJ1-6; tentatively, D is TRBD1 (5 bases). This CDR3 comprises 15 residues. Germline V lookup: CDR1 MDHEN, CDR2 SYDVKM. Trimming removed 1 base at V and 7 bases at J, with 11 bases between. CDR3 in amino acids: CASSLSGIRNSPLHF. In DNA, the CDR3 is TGTGCCAGCAGTTTATCAGGGATAAGGAATTCACCCCTCCACTTT.

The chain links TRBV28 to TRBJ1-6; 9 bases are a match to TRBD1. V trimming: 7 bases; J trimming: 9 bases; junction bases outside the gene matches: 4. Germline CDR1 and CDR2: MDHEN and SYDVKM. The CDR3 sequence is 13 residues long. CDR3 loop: CASTGQGGSPLHF. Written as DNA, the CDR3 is TGTGCCAGCACGGGACAGGGTGGTTCACCCCTCCACTTT. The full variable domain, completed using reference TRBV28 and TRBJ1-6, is DVKVTQSSRYLVKRTGEKVFLECVQDMDHENMFWYRQDPGLGLRLIYFSYDVKMKEKGDIPEGYSVSREKKERFSLILESASTNQTSMYLCASTGQGGSPLHFGNGTRLTVT.

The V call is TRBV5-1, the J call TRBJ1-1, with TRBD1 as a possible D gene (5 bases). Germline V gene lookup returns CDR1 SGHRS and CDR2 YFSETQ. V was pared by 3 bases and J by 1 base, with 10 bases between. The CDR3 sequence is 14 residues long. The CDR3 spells CASSSTDRNTEAFF. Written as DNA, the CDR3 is TGCGCCAGCAGCTCGACCGACAGGAACACTGAAGCTTTCTTT. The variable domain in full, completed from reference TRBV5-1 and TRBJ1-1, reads KAGVTQTPRYLIKTRGQQVTLSCSPISGHRSVSWYQQTPGQGLQFLFEYFSETQRNKGNFPGRFSGRQFSNSRSEMNVSTLELGDSALYLCASSSTDRNTEAFFGQGTRLTVV.

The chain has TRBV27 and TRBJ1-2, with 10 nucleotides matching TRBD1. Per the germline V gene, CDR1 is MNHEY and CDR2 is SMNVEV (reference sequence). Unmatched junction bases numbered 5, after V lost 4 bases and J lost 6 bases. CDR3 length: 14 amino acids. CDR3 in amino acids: CASSSTGGGNGYTF. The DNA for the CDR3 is TGTGCCAGCAGTTCGACAGGGGGCGGGAATGGCTACACCTTC.

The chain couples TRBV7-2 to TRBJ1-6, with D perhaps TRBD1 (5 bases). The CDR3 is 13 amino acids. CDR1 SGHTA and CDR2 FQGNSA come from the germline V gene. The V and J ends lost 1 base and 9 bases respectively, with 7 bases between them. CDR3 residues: CASSLDRISPLHF. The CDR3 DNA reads TGTGCCAGCAGCTTAGACAGGATTTCACCCCTCCACTTT.

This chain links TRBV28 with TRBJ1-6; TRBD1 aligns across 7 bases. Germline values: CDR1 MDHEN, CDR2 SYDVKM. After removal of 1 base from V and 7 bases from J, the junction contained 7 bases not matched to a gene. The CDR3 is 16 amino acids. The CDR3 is CASSLYRGLGNSPLHF. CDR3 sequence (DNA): TGTGCCAGCAGTTTATACAGGGGATTAGGGAATTCACCCCTCCACTTT.

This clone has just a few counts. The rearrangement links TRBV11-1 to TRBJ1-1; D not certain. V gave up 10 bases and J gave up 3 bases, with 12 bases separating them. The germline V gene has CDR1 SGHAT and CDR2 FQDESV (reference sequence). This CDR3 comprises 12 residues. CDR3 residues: CATRLSDTEAFF. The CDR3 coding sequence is TGTGCCACCCGACTGAGTGACACTGAAGCTTTCTTT.

In DNA, the CDR3 is TGTGCCAGCAGCTGGGATACTAGTTCCTCCGGGGAGCTGTTTTTT. Translation: CASSWDTSSSGELFF. The chain recombines TRBV5-4 with TRBJ2-2; maybe TRBD2 (5 bases). The germline CDR1 and CDR2 sequences are SGHNT and YYREEE (reference sequence). With 3 bases removed from V and 6 bases from J, the gap between germline ends came to 15 bases. This CDR3 comprises 15 residues.

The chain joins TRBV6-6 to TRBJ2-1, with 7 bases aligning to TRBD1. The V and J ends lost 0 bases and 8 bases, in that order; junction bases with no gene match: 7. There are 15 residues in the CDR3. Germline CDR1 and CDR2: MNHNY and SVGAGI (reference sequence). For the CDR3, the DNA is TGTGCCAGCAGTTACTCAGGGGGCCCGTCCGATGAGCAGTTCTTC. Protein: CASSYSGGPSDEQFF.

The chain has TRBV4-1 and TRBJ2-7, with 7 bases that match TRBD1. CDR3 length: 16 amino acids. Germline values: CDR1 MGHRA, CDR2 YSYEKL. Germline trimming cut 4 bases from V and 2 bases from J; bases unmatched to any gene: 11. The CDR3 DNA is TGCGCCAGCAGCCGACTCGGGACAGCCCGTACCTACGAGCAGTACTTC. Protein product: CASSRLGTARTYEQYF.

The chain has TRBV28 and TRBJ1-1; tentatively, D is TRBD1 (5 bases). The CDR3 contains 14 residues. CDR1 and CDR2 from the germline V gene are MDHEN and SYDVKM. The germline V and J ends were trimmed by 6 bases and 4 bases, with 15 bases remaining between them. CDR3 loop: CASSLPGLGTEAFF. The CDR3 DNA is TGTGCCAGCAGCCTACCAGGGCTGGGCACTGAAGCTTTCTTT.

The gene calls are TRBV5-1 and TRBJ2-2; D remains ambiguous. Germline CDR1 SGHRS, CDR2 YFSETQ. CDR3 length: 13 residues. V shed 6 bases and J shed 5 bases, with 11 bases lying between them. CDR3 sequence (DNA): TGCGCCAGCAAGTGGCAGATGACCGGGGAGCTGTTTTTT. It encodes CASKWQMTGELFF.

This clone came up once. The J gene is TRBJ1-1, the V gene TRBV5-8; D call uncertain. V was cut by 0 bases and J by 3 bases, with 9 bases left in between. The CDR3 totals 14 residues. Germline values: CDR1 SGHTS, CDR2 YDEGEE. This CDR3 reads CASSLVGGHTEAFF. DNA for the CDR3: TGTGCCAGCAGCTTGGTAGGAGGGCACACTGAAGCTTTCTTT. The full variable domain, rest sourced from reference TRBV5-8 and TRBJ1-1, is EAGVTQSPTHLIKTRGQQATLRCSPISGHTSVYWYQQALGLGLQFLLWYDEGEERNRGNFPPRFSGRQFPNYSSELNVNALELEDSALYLCASSLVGGHTEAFFGQGTRLTVV.

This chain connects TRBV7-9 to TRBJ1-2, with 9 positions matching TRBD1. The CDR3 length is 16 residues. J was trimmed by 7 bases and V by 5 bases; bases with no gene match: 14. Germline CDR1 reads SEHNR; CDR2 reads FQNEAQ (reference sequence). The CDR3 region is CASSPGQGRVYGGYTF. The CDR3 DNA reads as TGTGCCAGCAGCCCGGGACAGGGTAGGGTTTATGGTGGCTACACCTTC.

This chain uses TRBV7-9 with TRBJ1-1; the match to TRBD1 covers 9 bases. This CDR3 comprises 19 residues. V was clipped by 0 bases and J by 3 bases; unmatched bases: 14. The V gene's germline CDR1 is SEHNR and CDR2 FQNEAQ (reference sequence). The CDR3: CASSLARSRDREWDTEAFF. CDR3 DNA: TGTGCCAGCAGCTTAGCTAGGTCCCGGGACAGGGAATGGGACACTGAAGCTTTCTTT.

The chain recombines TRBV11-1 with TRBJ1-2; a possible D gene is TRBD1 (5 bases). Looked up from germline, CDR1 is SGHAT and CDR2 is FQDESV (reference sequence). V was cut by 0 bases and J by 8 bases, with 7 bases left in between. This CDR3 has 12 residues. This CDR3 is CASSLANRGYTF. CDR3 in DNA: TGTGCCAGCAGCTTAGCGAACAGGGGCTACACCTTC.

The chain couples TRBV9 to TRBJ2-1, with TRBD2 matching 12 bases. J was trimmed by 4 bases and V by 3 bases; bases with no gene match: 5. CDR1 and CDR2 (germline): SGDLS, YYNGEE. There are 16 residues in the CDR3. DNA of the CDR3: TGTGCCAGCAGCGCCCTAGCGGGGGGGACGTACAATGAGCAGTTCTTC. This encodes CASSALAGGTYNEQFF.

CDR3: CASSLGGLDQPQHF. Written as DNA, the CDR3 is TGCGCCAGCAGCTTGGGAGGGCTGGATCAGCCCCAGCATTTT. The gene calls are TRBV5-1 and TRBJ1-5; no definite D call. Germline V CDR1 and CDR2: SGHRS, YFSETQ. This CDR3 has 14 residues. V was shortened by 0 bases and J by 5 bases, with 9 bases between the two germline ends.